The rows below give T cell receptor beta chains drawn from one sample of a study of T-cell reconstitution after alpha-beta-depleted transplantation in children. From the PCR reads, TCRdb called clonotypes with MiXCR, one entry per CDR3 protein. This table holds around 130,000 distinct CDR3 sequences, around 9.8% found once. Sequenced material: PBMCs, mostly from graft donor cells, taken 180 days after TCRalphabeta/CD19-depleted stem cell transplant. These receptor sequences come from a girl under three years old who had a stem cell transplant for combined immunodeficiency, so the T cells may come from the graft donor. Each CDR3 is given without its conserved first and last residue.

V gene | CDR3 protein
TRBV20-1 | SASLVAGPANYGYT
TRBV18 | ASSPAVELF
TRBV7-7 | ASSQHRDRGNVKNIQY
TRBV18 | ASSPGPTTGTDTQY
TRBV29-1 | SVEEDQETQY
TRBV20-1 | SASKLSLGQTQY
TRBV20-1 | SAELAGGVEEQY
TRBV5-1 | ASSLVRRGLRYNEQF
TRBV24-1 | ATRSDRGPTGELF
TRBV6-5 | ASSYILNTGELF
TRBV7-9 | ASSLGGGQPQH
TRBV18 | ASSPLGREAF
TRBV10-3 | AIEGTRDSYEQY
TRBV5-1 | ASSLLSAGLTEAF
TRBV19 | ASRVAGDRTDTQY
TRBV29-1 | SVARGSSYEQY
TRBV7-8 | ASSPSGAYYNEQF
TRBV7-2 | ASSLKVLAKNIQY
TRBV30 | AFKPGPNTYEQY
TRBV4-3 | ASSQGGDTGELF
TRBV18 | ASSRLRGAGELF
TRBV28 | ASSPGPHCTGELF
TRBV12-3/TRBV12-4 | ASSTGQGRTEAF
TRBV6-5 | ASRPWPGELF
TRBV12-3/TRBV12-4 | ASSISGRVEQY
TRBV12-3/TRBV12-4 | ASSLGTRGDTQY